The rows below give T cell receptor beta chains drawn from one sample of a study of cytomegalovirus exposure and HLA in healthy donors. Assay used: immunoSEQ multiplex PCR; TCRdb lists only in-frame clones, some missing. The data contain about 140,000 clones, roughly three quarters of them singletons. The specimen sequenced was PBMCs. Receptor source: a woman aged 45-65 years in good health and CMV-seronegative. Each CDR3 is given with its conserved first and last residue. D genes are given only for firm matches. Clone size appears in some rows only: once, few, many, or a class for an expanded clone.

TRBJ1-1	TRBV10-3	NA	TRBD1	TGTGCCATCACTGGGACAGGTCGGAACACTGAAGCTTTCTTT	CAITGTGRNTEAFF
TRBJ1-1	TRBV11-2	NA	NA	TGTGCCAGCAGCTTAGGGCGAAGGGGGGGAGCTTTCTTT	CASSLGRRGGAFF
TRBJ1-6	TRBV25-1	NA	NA	TGTGCCACCACGAGCTCCTATAATTCACCCCTCCACTTT	CATTSSYNSPLHF
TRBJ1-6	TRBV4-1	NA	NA	TGCGCCAGCAGCCAAGAATCGAGTGCGGATTCACCCCTCCACTTT	CASSQESSADSPLHF
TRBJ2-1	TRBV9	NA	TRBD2	TGTGCCAGCAGCCCTCGGGGGGGTCCGGGTTATGAGCAGTTCTTC	CASSPRGGPGYEQFF
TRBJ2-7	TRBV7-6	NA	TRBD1	TGTGCCAGCAGCTCAAGACAGGGGGGCTCCTACGAGCAGTACTTC	CASSSRQGGSYEQYF
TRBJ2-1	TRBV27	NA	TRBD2	TGTGCCAGCAGTTTCAGCCCGACTAGCGGGGGGGCAGATGAGCAGTTCTTC	CASSFSPTSGGADEQFF
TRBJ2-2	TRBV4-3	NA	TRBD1	TGCGCCAGCAGCCACCAAGGACAGGGGCCATCGGGTTGGGGAGAGCTGTTTTTT	CASSHQGQGPSGWGELFF
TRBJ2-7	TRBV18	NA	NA	TGTGCCAGCTCACCCCTAGCAACCTACGAGCAGTACTTC	CASSPLATYEQYF
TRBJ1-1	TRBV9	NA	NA	TGTGCCAGCAGCGTAGGCGGGAGCACTGAAGCTTTCTTT	CASSVGGSTEAFF
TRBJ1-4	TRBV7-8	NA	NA	TGTGCCAGCAGCTTAGCGCTTCCAGGGGCTAATGAAAAACTGTTTTTT	CASSLALPGANEKLFF
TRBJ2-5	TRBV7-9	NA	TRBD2	TGTGCCAGCAGCCCCGGACTAGCGGGGAGGGGGACCCAGTACTTC	CASSPGLAGRGTQYF
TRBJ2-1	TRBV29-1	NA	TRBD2	TGCAGCGTTGAAAATCACGGGGGGAATCGGCCGTTCTTC	CSVENHGGNRPFF
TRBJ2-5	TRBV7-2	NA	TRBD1	TGTGCCAGCAGCTTAGGGGGTCCGGGACAGGGGGCTTCGGAGACCCAGTACTTC	CASSLGGPGQGASETQYF
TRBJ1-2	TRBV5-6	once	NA	TGTGCCAGCAGCTTGCGGTTCTCATGGGTGCGGGGGAACTATGGCTACACCTTC	CASSLRFSWVRGNYGYTF
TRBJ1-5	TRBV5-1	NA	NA	TGCGCCAGCAGCTTGGATTCAGGGCGTATTGATGCCCAGCATTTT	CASSLDSGRIDAQHF
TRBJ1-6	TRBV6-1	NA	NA	TGTGCCAGCAGTTTTCCCCCGGGGTCCTCACCCCTCCACTTT	CASSFPPGSSPLHF
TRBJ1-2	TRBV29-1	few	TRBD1	TGCAGCGTCGGACAGGGAGAAGGCTACACCTTC	CSVGQGEGYTF
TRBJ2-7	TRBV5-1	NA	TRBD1	TGCGCCAGCAGCCTAAGACAGGGGTTGTCCTACGAGCAGTACTTC	CASSLRQGLSYEQYF
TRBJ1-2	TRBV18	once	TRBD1	TGTGCCAGCTCACCAGTAAACGCAGGGGGATCAGGAGGCTACACCTTC	CASSPVNAGGSGGYTF
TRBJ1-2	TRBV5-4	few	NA	TGTGCCAGCAGCTTGGATCCGGTTAACTATGGCTACACCTTC	CASSLDPVNYGYTF
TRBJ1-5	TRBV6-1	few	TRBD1	TGTGCCAGCAGTGAAGCCAACAGGGGAAGCAATCAGCCCCAGCATTTT	CASSEANRGSNQPQHF
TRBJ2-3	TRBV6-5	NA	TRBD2	TGTGCCAGCAGTACTAGCGGGGGGCCTGGGGGTACGCAGTATTTT	CASSTSGGPGGTQYF
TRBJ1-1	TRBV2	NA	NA	TGTGCCAGCGCTCCACCTTCGGGCACTGAAGCTTTCTTT	CASAPPSGTEAFF
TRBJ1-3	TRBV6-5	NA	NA	TGTGCCAGCACCCGGACAGCCTCTGGAAACACCATATATTTT	CASTRTASGNTIYF
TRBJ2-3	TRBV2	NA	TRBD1	TGTGCCAGCAGTGTCCGGGACAGGGAGTATTTT	CASSVRDREYF
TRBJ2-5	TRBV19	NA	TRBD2	TGTGCCAGTAGTATAGAAGGGACTAGCGGGACCCAGTACTTC	CASSIEGTSGTQYF
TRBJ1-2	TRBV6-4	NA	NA	TGTGCCAGCAGTGACTCACAGGGAAGCTATGGCTACACCTTC	CASSDSQGSYGYTF
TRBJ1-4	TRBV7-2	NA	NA	TGTGCCAGCAGCTTCGGGGGGAGGCCGGGAGAAAAACTGTTTTTT	CASSFGGRPGEKLFF
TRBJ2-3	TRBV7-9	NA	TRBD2	TGTGCCAGCAGCTTAGCGGGGGGGGATACGCAGTATTTT	CASSLAGGDTQYF
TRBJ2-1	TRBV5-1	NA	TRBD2	TGCGCCAGCAGCTTGGTAGCGGGGGGCCGCAATGAGCAGTTCTTC	CASSLVAGGRNEQFF
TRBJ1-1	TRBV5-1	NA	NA	TGCGCCAGCAGCTCTCAGGTGAACACTGAAGCTTTCTTT	CASSSQVNTEAFF
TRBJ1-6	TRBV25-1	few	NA	TGTGCCAGCAGTGATCGGAGTCGGTTTACACCCCTCCACTTT	CASSDRSRFTPLHF
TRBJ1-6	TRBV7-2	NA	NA	TGTGCCAGCAGCTTTGGGACTACTAATTCACCCCTCCACTTT	CASSFGTTNSPLHF
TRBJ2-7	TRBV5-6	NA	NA	TGTGCCAGCAGCTCACGTCCGGGGAGCTACGAGCAGTACTTC	CASSSRPGSYEQYF
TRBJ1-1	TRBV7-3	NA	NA	TGTGCCAGCAGCTTAAGTGGGCACACTGAAGCTTTCTTT	CASSLSGHTEAFF
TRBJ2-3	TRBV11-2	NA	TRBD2	TGTGCCAGCAGCTTTACCGGAGGCGGGGGGCAGGGAGATACGCAGTATTTT	CASSFTGGGGQGDTQYF
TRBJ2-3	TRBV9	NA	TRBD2	TGTGCCAGCAGCTCCCGGACTAGCGGGGCTGGCACAGATACGCAGTATTTT	CASSSRTSGAGTDTQYF
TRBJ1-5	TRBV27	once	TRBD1	TGTGCCAGCAGTTTTTACGGGACAGGGGGGCTCAATCAGCCCCAGCATTTT	CASSFYGTGGLNQPQHF
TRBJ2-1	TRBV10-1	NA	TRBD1	TGCGCCAGCGGGCAAAGGACAGGGCGGTTAAATGAGCAGTTCTTC	CASGQRTGRLNEQFF
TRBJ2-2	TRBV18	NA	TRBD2	TGTGCCAGCTCCCCCGCTCGCGGGGGACCGAACACCGGGGAGCTGTTTTTT	CASSPARGGPNTGELFF
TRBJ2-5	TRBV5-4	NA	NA	TGTGCCAGCAGCTTGACAGGGTCGGAGACCCAGTACTTC	CASSLTGSETQYF
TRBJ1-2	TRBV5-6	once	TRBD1	TGTGCCAGCAGCTTGGTACAGGGGGATGGTGGCTACACCTTC	CASSLVQGDGGYTF
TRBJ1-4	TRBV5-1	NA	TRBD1	TGCGCCAGCAGCTTGGCCCCGAATTCCGGGACAGTCAATGAAAAACTGTTTTTT	CASSLAPNSGTVNEKLFF
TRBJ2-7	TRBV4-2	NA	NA	TGTGCCAGCAGCCAAGATCCCCCCAGAATGGTCACCTACGAGCAGTACTTC	CASSQDPPRMVTYEQYF
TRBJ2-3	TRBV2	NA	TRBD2	TGTGCCAGCAGACCCAGACTAGCGGGGGGGTTCAATACGCAGTATTTT	CASRPRLAGGFNTQYF
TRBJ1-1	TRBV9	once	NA	TGTGCCAGCAGCCCCCCCAGCGCTGAAGCTTTCTTT	CASSPPSAEAFF
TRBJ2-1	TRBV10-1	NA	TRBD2	TGCGCCAGCAGTGAGTCGATAGCGGGGGGGAATGAGCAGTTCTTC	CASSESIAGGNEQFF
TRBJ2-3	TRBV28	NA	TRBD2	TGTGCCAGCAAAGGAGTTAATAGCGGGGGGTACACAGATACGCAGTATTTT	CASKGVNSGGYTDTQYF
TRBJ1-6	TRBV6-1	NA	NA	TGTGCCAGCAGTGTAAACCATGGGGCCACTTATAATTCACCCCTCCACTTT	CASSVNHGATYNSPLHF
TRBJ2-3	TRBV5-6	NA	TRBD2	TGTGCCAGCAGCTTGGCGGGGGGGGGTGATACGCAGTATTTT	CASSLAGGGDTQYF
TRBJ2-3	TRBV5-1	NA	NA	TGCGCCAGCAGCTTGGCACTAGAAAGAGATACGCAGTATTTT	CASSLALERDTQYF
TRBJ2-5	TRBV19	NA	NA	TGTGCCAGTAGTATAATCCCCGCGCAGGGCAGAGGAGAGACCCAGTACTTC	CASSIIPAQGRGETQYF
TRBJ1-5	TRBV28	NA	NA	TGTGCTTCGGGTGAGAAGGGCAATCAGCCCCAGCATTTT	CASGEKGNQPQHF
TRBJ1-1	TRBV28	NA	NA	TGTGCCAGCAGCTCTAGACAGGTTGAAGCTTTCTTT	CASSSRQVEAFF
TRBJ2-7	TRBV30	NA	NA	TGTGCCTGGAGTAGGACAGCCTACGAGCAGTACTTC	CAWSRTAYEQYF
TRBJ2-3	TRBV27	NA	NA	TGTGCCAGCAGTTTAGAGCGGGTGTCCACAGATACGCAGTATTTT	CASSLERVSTDTQYF
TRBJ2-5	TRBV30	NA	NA	TGTGCCTGGAGTGTACACCACCAAGAGACCCAGTACTTC	CAWSVHHQETQYF
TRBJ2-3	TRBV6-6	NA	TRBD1	TGTGCCAGCAGCCCGGGACAGGGGGCCACAGATACGCAGTATTTT	CASSPGQGATDTQYF
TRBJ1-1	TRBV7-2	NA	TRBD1	TGTGCCAGCAGCTTAGTTCTGACAGGGGGTGCTGAAGCTTTCTTT	CASSLVLTGGAEAFF